These 14 T cell receptor beta chains were all obtained from the same sample, sequenced in a study of T cell repertoires and HLA-DP antigens. No cognate antigen is known for these TCRs. Sequencing used immunoSEQ multiplex PCR; TCRdb keeps in-frame clones, though not all of them. This sample has around 90,000 clones; about 89% occur once, and the top ten carry 1.5% to 2%. Sequenced: CD4+ T cells from PBMCs. The receptors here all came from a man aged 45 to 65 in good health and CMV-seronegative.

CDR3 bases: TGTGCCTGGGGCCTCTCCCAATATGGCTACACCTTC. As protein: CAWGLSQYGYTF. The J gene is TRBJ1-2, the V gene TRBV30; no firm D call. Trimming removed 5 bases at V and 5 bases at J, with 12 bases between. Germline V gives CDR1 GTSNPN, CDR2 SVGIG (reference sequence). This CDR3 comprises 12 residues.

The chain combines TRBV5-4 with TRBJ2-7; D ambiguous. Between the trimmed V and J ends, which lost 2 bases and 0 bases, there was a span of 9 bases. This CDR3 comprises 14 residues. Germline CDR1 is SGHNT and CDR2 is YYREEE (reference sequence). Written as DNA, the CDR3 is TGTGCCAGCAGCTTTGGCAGAATCTCCTACGAGCAGTACTTC. It specifies CASSFGRISYEQYF.

The rearrangement links TRBV7-2 to TRBJ1-4; 9 nucleotides line up with TRBD1. With 3 bases clipped from V and 5 bases from J, the junction kept 7 bases outside the gene matches. Germline-derived CDR1 and CDR2 are SGHTA and FQGNSA. CDR3 length equals 16 residues. DNA for the CDR3: TGTGCCAGCAGCTTGACGCCTGGGACAGGGAATGAAAAACTGTTTTTT. It encodes CASSLTPGTGNEKLFF. Based on the CDR3 plus reference TRBV7-2 and TRBJ1-4, the full variable domain is GAGVSQSPSNKVTEKGKDVELRCDPISGHTALYWYRQSLGQGLEFLIYFQGNSAPDKSGLPSDRFSAERTGGSVSTLTIQRTQQEDSAVYLCASSLTPGTGNEKLFFGSGTQLSVL.

The J gene is TRBJ1-3, the V gene TRBV9; D might be TRBD1 (5 bases). There are 16 residues in the CDR3. Germline V gene sequence: CDR1 SGDLS, CDR2 YYNGEE. The ends were cut back, 0 bases at V and 4 bases at J, with 14 bases in the middle. The CDR3 DNA sequence: TGTGCCAGCAGCGTAGTGGGGGAACCTCTGGGAAACACCATATATTTT. As protein: CASSVVGEPLGNTIYF.

In this sample, this clone turned up once. The chain has TRBV5-1 and TRBJ1-1; D unresolved. V was clipped by 4 bases and J by 1 base, with 14 bases between them. Germline-derived CDR1 and CDR2 are SGHRS and YFSETQ. The length of the CDR3 is 15 residues. The CDR3 nucleotides are TGCGCCAGCAGCCCGCCCGACGGGAGGAACACTGAAGCTTTCTTT. It translates to CASSPPDGRNTEAFF.

This chain connects TRBV4-3 to TRBJ1-5; no firm D call. V shed 0 bases and J shed 0 bases, with 6 bases lying between them. CDR3 length: 15 residues. In germline, CDR1 is LGHNA, CDR2 YSLEER. The CDR3 bases are TGCGCCAGCAGCCAAGATGGCAGTAGCAATCAGCCCCAGCATTTT. Residues: CASSQDGSSNQPQHF.

CDR3 loop: CASRSTGGQADTQYF. The CDR3 bases are TGTGCCAGCCGCTCTACGGGAGGGCAGGCAGATACGCAGTATTTT. The rearrangement joins TRBV19 to TRBJ2-3, with TRBD2 matching 8 bases. V shed 9 bases and J 4 bases; nucleotides not matched to a gene: 12. Germline assignment: CDR1 LNHDA and CDR2 SQIVND (reference sequence). CDR3 length equals 15 residues.

The genes are TRBV2 and TRBJ1-5; 12 bases agree with TRBD1. This CDR3 is 16 amino acids long. In germline, CDR1 is SNHLY, CDR2 FYNNEI. Trimming cost V 7 bases and J 6 bases; bases outside gene matches: 10. CDR3 loop: CASTVGQGADGQPQHF. In DNA, the CDR3 is TGTGCCAGCACCGTGGGACAGGGGGCCGACGGTCAGCCCCAGCATTTT.

This chain connects TRBV9 to TRBJ2-3; D gene unclear. This CDR3 region has 15 residues. Germline V gene data show CDR1 as SGDLS and CDR2 as YYNGEE. Trimming took 1 base from V and 3 from J, leaving 12 bases between them. CDR3: CASSVLQQATDTQYF. The CDR3, as DNA: TGTGCCAGCAGCGTATTACAGCAAGCAACAGATACGCAGTATTTT.

This clone has a handful of counts. V usage is TRBV30 and J usage is TRBJ1-1; 7 bases fit TRBD1. Germline V gene data show CDR1 as GTSNPN and CDR2 as SVGIG (reference sequence). The CDR3 runs 13 residues. The trim removed 0 bases at V and 7 bases at J, leaving 5 bases unmatched. The CDR3 is CAWSVQGLGEAFF. CDR3 DNA sequence: TGTGCCTGGAGTGTACAGGGGTTGGGTGAAGCTTTCTTT.

Points on this clone: A read error is likely, as this CDR3 ends without the conserved phenylalanine or tryptophan. The DNA is omitted, as the CDR3 cannot be located on it reliably, and the CDR3 follows TCRdb's listing. J is TRBJ2-4 and V is TRBV15; the DNA was not used to check the table's D call, TRBD2. Per germline, CDR1 LNHNV and CDR2 YYDKDF (reference sequence). The CDR3 contains 14 residues when both ends are counted. CDR3 in amino acids: CATSRLGTINDLNL.

This sequence joins TRBV28 and TRBJ1-2; 7 nucleotides line up with TRBD1. The CDR3 totals 13 residues. From germline, CDR1 is MDHEN and CDR2 SYDVKM. V lost 4 bases, J lost 8 bases, and 7 bases stayed unmatched. The CDR3: CASSSQGRPGYTF. Here the CDR3 DNA reads TGTGCCAGCAGTTCACAGGGGCGACCGGGCTACACCTTC.

The V and J genes are TRBV5-1 and TRBJ2-3; tentative D call: TRBD2 (5 bases). V was shortened by 4 bases and J by 0 bases, with 15 bases between the two germline ends. Germline-derived CDR1 and CDR2 are SGHRS and YFSETQ. The CDR3 extends over 16 amino acids. The CDR3 region is CASSPTPRGSTDTQYF. CDR3 nucleotide sequence: TGCGCCAGCAGCCCCACCCCCCGGGGAAGCACAGATACGCAGTATTTT. Looking up the rest from reference TRBV5-1 and TRBJ2-3 gives the full variable domain: KAGVTQTPRYLIKTRGQQVTLSCSPISGHRSVSWYQQTPGQGLQFLFEYFSETQRNKGNFPGRFSGRQFSNSRSEMNVSTLELGDSALYLCASSPTPRGSTDTQYFGPGTRLTVL.

The chain links TRBV19 to TRBJ2-3; TRBD1 agrees at 7 bases. The V and J ends lost 3 bases and 2 bases, in that order; junction bases with no gene match: 8. From germline, CDR1 is LNHDA and CDR2 SQIVND (reference sequence). This CDR3 contains 16 residues. CDR3 nucleotides: TGTGCCAGTAGTATGAGTGGAGGACAGGACACAGATACGCAGTATTTT. This encodes CASSMSGGQDTDTQYF.